This TCR beta chain was sequenced during a study of identical twins. TCRdb re-analysed the 5' RACE reads in MiXCR, keeping a single row per CDR3 protein. The data hold just over 500,000 distinct CDR3 sequences, with 20% to 25% observed a single time. This same sample was also taken into another study, of T cells expressing NK-cell markers.

The receptor was derived from a woman between 18 and 29 years old in good health. The sample consisted of CD4+ T cells sorted from blood.

CDR3 amino acids: CASRQGRGNTEAFF. Written as DNA, the CDR3 is TGTGCCAGCAGACAGGGTAGGGGAAACACTGAAGCTTTCTTT. The chain joins TRBV5-4 to TRBJ1-1; D might be TRBD1 (6 bases). The CDR3 covers 14 residues. Looked up from germline, CDR1 is SGHNT and CDR2 is YYREEE (reference sequence). V was shortened by 5 bases and J by 2 bases, with 13 bases between the two germline ends.